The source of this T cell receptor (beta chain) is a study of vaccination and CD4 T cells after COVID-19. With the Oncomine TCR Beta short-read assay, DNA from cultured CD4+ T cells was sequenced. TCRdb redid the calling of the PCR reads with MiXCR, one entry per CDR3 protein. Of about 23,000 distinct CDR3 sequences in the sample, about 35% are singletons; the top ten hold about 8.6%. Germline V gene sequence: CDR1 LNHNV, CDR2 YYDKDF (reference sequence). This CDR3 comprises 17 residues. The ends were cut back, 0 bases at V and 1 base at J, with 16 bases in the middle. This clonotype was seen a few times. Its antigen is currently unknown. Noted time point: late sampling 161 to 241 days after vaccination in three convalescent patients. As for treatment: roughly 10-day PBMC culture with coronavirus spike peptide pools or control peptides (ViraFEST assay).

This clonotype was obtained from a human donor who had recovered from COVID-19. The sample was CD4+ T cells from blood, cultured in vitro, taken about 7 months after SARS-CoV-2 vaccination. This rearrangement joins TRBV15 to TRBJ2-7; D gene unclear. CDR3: CATSREILGLGSYEQYF. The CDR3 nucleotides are TGTGCCACCAGCAGAGAGATCCTCGGGCTAGGATCCTACGAGCAGTACTTC.